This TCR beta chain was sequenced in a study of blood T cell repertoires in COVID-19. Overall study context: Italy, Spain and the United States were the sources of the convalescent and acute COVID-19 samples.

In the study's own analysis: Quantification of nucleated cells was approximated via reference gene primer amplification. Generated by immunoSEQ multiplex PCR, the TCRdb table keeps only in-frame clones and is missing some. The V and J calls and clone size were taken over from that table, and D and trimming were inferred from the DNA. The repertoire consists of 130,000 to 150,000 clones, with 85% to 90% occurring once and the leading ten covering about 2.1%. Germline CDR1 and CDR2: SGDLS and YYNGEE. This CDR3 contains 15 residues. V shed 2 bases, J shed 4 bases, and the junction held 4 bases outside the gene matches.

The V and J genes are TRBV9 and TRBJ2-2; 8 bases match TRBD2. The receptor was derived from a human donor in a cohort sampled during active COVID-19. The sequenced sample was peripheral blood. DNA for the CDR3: TGTGCCAGCAGCGTGTACGGGGGGGGCACCGGGGAGCTGTTTTTT. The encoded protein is CASSVYGGGTGELFF.